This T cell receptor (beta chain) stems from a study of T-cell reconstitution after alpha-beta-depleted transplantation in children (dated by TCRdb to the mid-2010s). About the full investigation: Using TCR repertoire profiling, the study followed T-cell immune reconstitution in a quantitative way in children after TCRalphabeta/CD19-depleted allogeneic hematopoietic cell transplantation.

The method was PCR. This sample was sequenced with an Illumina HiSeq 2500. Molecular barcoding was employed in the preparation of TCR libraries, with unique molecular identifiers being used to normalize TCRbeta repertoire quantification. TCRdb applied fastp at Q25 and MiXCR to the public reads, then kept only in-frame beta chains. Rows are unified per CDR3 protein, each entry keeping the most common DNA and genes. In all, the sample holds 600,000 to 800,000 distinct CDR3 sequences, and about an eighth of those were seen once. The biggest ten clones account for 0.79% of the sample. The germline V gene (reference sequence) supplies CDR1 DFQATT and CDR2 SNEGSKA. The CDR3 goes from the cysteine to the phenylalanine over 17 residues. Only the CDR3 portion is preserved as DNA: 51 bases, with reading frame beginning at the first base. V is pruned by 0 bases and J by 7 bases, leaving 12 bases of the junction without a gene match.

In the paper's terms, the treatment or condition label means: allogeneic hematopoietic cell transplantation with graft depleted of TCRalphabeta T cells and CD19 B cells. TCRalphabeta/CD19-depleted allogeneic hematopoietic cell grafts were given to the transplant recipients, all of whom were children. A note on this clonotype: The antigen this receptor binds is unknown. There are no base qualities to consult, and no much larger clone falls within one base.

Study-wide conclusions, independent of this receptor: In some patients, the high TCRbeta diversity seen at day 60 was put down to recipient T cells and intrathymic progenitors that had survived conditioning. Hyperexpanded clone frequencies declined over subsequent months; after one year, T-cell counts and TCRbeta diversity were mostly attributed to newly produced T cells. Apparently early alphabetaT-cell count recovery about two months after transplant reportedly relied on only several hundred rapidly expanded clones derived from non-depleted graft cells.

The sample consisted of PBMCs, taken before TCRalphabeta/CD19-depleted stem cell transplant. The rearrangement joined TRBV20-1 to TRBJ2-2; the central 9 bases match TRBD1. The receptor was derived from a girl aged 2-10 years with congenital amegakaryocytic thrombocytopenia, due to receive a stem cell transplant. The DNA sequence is TGCAGTGCTAGAGATTTGGGGCGTCGACAGGGGGTCGGGGAGCTGTTTTTT. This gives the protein CSARDLGRRQGVGELFF.